This is a list of T cell receptor beta chains from one sample in a study of blood T cell repertoires in COVID-19. TCRdb's table, derived via immunoSEQ multiplex PCR, lists solely in-frame clones and lacks some. The sample consists of about 200,000 clones, over 75% of them appearing once. Material for sequencing was peripheral blood. Source of these receptors: a woman aged 40 to 50 with acute or convalescent COVID-19. The CDR3 runs from the conserved cysteine through the conserved F or W. D genes are given only for firm matches. Clone size, where shown, is once, few, many, or a class for clones that have expanded.

d_call j_call v_call clone_size cdr3_nt cdr3_aa
- TRBJ1-2 TRBV7-2 - TGTGCCAGCAGCTTACAAACAGCTAACTATGGCTACACCTTC CASSLQTANYGYTF
TRBD1 TRBJ1-6 TRBV6-5 - TGTGCCAGCAGTTACAACCGACAGGGGAATTCACCCCTCCACTTT CASSYNRQGNSPLHF
TRBD1 TRBJ1-2 TRBV29-1 - TGCAGCGGGGACAGCGCAAACTATGGCTACACCTTC CSGDSANYGYTF
- TRBJ2-5 TRBV11-1 - TGTGCCAGCAGCTTAGAGTGGGGGCGGGAGACCCAGTACTTC CASSLEWGRETQYF
- TRBJ1-2 TRBV6-5 - TGTGCCAGCAGAGCCGGGACACCCTATGGCTACACCTTC CASRAGTPYGYTF
TRBD1 TRBJ2-3 TRBV5-1 - TGCGCCAGCAGCTGGGACAGGGGGCTCACAGATACGCAGTATTTT CASSWDRGLTDTQYF
TRBD1 TRBJ1-1 TRBV27 - TGTGCCAGCAGTCATTTTTACAGGGGAGGGAACACTGAAGCTTTCTTT CASSHFYRGGNTEAFF
- TRBJ1-1 TRBV29-1 - TGCAGCGCACCGGGAGGACAAGGTCCCACTGAAGCTTTCTTT CSAPGGQGPTEAFF
TRBD1 TRBJ2-3 TRBV29-1 few TGCAGCGTTGAACGGGGGACAGGGGGGGATACGCAGTATTTT CSVERGTGGDTQYF
- TRBJ1-1 TRBV10-1 - TGCGCCAGCAGTGAGGCCGGGAACACTGAAGCTTTCTTT CASSEAGNTEAFF
- TRBJ2-3 TRBV9 - TGTGCCAGCAGCGTAGTGTCAGGTGGGGATACGCAGTATTTT CASSVVSGGDTQYF
- TRBJ1-2 TRBV11-2 - TGTGCCAGCAGCTTGGGGAGAGCGGGGGCCTATGGCTACACCTTC CASSLGRAGAYGYTF
- TRBJ1-2 TRBV30 - TGTGCCTGGAGTGGACAGGAGTACGGGGGCTACACCTTC CAWSGQEYGGYTF
- TRBJ2-3 TRBV7-7 - TGTGCCAGCAGCCCGAACGGACAGTACACAGATACGCAGTATTTT CASSPNGQYTDTQYF
TRBD2 TRBJ2-3 TRBV9 - TGTGCCAGCAGCACTGGACTAGCAGATACGCAGTATTTT CASSTGLADTQYF
TRBD1 TRBJ1-4 TRBV6-6 - TGTGCCAGCAGTCAGGGGGCGGGGAGTGAAAAACTGTTTTTT CASSQGAGSEKLFF
- TRBJ2-3 TRBV9 - TGTGCCAGCAGCGTAGGGGGGGGCCTAGTCACAGATACGCAGTATTTT CASSVGGGLVTDTQYF
TRBD1 TRBJ1-2 TRBV6-1 - TGTGCCAGCAGTGAGTCTACAGGGGGTGCCTCTGGCTACACCTTC CASSESTGGASGYTF
TRBD2 TRBJ2-3 TRBV5-1 once TGCGCCAGCAGCTTGGGGAGCGGGGGAACTAGCACAGATACGCAGTATTTT CASSLGSGGTSTDTQYF
- TRBJ1-1 TRBV7-3 - TGTGCCAGCAGCTTAACGAGGAACACTGAAGCTTTCTTT CASSLTRNTEAFF
- TRBJ1-1 TRBV12-5 - TGTGCTAGTGGTTTGCCGACGGGGGTTTCGGACTACACTGAAGCTTTCTTT CASGLPTGVSDYTEAFF
TRBD1 TRBJ1-2 TRBV7-9 - TGTGCCAGCAGCTCGTGGACAGGGTCTTCGATCTATGGCTACACCTTC CASSSWTGSSIYGYTF
- TRBJ1-2 TRBV6-4 - TGTGCCAGCAGGGACTCTGGTGGGAGGAGTGCGAACTATGGCTACACCTTC CASRDSGGRSANYGYTF
TRBD1 TRBJ1-1 TRBV5-1 - TGCGCCAGCAGGTCAAACAGGGGTAGGACTGAAGCTTTCTTT CASRSNRGRTEAFF
TRBD1 TRBJ2-3 TRBV10-3 - TGTGCCATCAGTGAGCCGTATGGACAGGGCACAGATACGCAGTATTTT CAISEPYGQGTDTQYF
- TRBJ1-2 TRBV6-6 - TGTGCCAGCAGTTACGATCCGGGAACGGGGGTCTATGGCTACACCTTC CASSYDPGTGVYGYTF
TRBD1 TRBJ1-3 TRBV3-1/TRBV3-2 - TGTGCCAGCAGCCAAGGGACAGGCGTCTCTGGAAACACCATATATTTT CASSQGTGVSGNTIYF
- TRBJ1-4 TRBV11-2 - TGTGCCAGCAGCTTAAGTACGGGGACTAATGAAAAACTGTTTTTT CASSLSTGTNEKLFF
- TRBJ1-6 TRBV6-4 - TGTGCCAGCAGTGAAGAGGAAAATTCACCCCTCCACTTT CASSEEENSPLHF
TRBD2 TRBJ2-1 TRBV5-1 - TGCGCCAGCAGCCAGCGGGGGGAGACCAACAATGAGCAGTTCTTC CASSQRGETNNEQFF
- TRBJ1-3 TRBV3-1/TRBV3-2 - TGTGCCAGCAGCCAAGGTCCGGGTACTGGAAACACCATATATTTT CASSQGPGTGNTIYF
- TRBJ1-1 TRBV27 - TGTGCCAGCAGTCCACGGCAAGGGAGAGGCACTGAAGCTTTCTTT CASSPRQGRGTEAFF
TRBD1 TRBJ2-3 TRBV5-1 - TGCGCCACCCAACAGGGGGACAGGGGTAGCACAGATACGCAGTATTTT CATQQGDRGSTDTQYF
TRBD1 TRBJ2-1 TRBV4-1 once TGCGCCAGCAGCCAAGTGGCATGGGACAGCCTTAACAATGAGCAGTTCTTC CASSQVAWDSLNNEQFF
TRBD1 TRBJ2-3 TRBV19 - TGTGCCAGTAGTGCCGGGACAGATATTTCAGATACGCAGTATTTT CASSAGTDISDTQYF